The clone carrying this TCR beta chain was seen only a few times. Its target is not known. Clones were sequenced by immunoSEQ multiplex PCR, and TCRdb holds only the in-frame ones, with some missing. The table shows tens of thousands of clones, with roughly 70% occurring only once. The sample belongs to a study of a mutant IDH1 vaccine in newly diagnosed glioma. Study-level background: The first vaccination came 4-6 weeks after radiotherapy alone, or with temozolomide cycles.

Time point defined: week 47, end of study. All doses held 300 ug of mutant IDH1 20-mer peptide, with topical imiquimod. Donors had new IDH1-mutant astrocytomas of WHO grade 3 or 4 (ATRX-lost). Findings of the study overall: Vaccination induced immune responses in around 95% of patients.

V was clipped by 4 bases and J by 4 bases, with 14 bases between them. The V gene's germline CDR1 is SGHAT and CDR2 FQNNGV. There are 14 residues in the CDR3. V gene TRBV11-2 combines with J gene TRBJ2-7; D might be TRBD1 (6 bases). The receptor comes from a middle-aged man with glioma. The sample consisted of PBMCs, taken from a glioma patient whose treatment included an IDH1 peptide vaccine. Here the CDR3 DNA reads TGTGCCAGCAGCTCAGGGGCGCAGGGGTACGAGCAGTACTTC. Protein: CASSSGAQGYEQYF.